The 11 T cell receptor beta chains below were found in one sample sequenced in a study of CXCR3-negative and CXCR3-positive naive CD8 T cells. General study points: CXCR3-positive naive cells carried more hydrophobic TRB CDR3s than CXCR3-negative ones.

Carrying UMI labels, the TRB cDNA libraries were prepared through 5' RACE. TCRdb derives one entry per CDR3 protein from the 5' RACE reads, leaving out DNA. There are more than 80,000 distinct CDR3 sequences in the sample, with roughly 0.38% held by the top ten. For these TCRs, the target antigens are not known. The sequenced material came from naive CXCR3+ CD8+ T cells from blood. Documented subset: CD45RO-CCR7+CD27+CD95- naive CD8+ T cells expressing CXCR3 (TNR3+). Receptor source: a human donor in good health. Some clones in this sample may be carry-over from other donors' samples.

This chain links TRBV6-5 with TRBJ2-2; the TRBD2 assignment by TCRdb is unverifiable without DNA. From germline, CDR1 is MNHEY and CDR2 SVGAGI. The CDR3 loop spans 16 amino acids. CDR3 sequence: CASSYPGLGGNGELFF.

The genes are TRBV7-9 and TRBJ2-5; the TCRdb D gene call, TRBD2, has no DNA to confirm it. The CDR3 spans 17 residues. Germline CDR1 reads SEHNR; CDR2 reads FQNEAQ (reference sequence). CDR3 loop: CATQSGLAGGLRETQYF.

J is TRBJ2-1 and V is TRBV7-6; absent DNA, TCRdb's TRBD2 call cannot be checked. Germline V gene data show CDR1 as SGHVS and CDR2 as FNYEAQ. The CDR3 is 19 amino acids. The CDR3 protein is CASSLASLAGGPFPNEQFF.

CDR3 amino acids: CASSGTPSRGELFF. The chain joins TRBV6-5 to TRBJ2-2; TCRdb returns TRBD1, unconfirmable since there is no DNA. Germline V lookup: CDR1 MNHEY, CDR2 SVGAGI. The CDR3 is 14 residues long.

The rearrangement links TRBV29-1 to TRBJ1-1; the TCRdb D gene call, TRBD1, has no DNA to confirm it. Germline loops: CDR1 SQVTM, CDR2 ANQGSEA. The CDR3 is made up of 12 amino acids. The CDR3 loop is CSGGTGNTEAFF.

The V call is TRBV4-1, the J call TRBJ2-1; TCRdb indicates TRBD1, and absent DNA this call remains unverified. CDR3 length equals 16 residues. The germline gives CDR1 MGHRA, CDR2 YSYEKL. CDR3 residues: CASSQTSGASYNEQFF.

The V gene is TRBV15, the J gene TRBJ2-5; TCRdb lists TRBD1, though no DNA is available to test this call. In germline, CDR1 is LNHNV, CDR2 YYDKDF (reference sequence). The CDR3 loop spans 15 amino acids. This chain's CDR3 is CATSSTGAASGTQYF.

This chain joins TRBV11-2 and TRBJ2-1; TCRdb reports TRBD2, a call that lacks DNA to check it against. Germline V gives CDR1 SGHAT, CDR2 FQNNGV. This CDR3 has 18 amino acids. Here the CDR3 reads CASSTPGLAGAPYNEQFF.

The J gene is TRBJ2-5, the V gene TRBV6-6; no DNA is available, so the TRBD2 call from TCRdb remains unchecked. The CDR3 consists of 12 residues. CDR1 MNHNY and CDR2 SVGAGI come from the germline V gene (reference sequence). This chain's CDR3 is CASSYSLADYYF.

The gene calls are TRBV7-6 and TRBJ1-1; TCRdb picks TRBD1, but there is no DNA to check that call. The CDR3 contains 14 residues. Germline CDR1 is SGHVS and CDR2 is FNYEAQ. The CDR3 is CASSLVGAVTEAFF.

CDR3 residues: CSVLPEGGDYGYTF. The rearrangement joins TRBV29-1 to TRBJ1-2; TCRdb proposes TRBD1, but this gene call is untestable without DNA. The CDR3 extends over 14 amino acids. The V gene's germline CDR1 is SQVTM and CDR2 ANQGSEA.